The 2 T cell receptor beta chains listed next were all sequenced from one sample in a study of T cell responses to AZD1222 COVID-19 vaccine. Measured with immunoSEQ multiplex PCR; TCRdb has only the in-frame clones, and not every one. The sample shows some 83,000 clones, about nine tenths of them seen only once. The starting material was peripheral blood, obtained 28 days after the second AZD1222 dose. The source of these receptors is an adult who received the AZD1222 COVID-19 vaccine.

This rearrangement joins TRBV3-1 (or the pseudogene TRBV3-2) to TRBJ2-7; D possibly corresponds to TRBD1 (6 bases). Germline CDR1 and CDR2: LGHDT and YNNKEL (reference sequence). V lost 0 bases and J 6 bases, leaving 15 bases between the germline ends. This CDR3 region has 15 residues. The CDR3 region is CASSQDRDTLREQYF. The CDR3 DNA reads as TGTGCCAGCAGCCAAGATCGGGACACTCTTCGCGAGCAGTACTTC.

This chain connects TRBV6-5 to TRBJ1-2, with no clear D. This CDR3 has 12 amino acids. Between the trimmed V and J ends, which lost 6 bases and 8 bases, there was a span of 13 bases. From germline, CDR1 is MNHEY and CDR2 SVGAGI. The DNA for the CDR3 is TGTGCCAGCAGCCCATCCCCTAGAGGCTACACCTTC. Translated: CASSPSPRGYTF.